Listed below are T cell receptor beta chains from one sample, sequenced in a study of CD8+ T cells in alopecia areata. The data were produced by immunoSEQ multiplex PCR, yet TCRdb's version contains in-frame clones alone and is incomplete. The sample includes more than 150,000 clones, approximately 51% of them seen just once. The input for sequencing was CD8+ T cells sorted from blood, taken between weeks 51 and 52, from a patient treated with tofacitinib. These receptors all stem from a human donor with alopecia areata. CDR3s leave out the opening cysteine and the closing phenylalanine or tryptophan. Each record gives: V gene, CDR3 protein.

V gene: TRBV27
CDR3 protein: ASSLVGAEHEQY

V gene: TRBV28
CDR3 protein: ASSPFPMDIFVPNQPQH

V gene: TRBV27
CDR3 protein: ASRGTGWTYGYT

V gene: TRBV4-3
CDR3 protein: ASSQEVPGQGEGVTEAF

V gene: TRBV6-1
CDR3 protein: ASSELLGQSYGYT

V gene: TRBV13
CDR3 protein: ASSPQDSDLNTEAF

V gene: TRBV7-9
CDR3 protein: ASSSNSGTSAKNIQY

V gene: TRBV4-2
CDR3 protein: ASSQERVDYEQY

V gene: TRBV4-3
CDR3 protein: ASSQAISFVNEQF

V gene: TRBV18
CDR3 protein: ASSPLSTEQF

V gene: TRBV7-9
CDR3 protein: ASSLIAGETQY

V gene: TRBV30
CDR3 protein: AWSVLGTSATQY

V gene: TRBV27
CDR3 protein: ASSTSQGNSNQPQH

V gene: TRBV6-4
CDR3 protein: ASRRTGRRTEAF